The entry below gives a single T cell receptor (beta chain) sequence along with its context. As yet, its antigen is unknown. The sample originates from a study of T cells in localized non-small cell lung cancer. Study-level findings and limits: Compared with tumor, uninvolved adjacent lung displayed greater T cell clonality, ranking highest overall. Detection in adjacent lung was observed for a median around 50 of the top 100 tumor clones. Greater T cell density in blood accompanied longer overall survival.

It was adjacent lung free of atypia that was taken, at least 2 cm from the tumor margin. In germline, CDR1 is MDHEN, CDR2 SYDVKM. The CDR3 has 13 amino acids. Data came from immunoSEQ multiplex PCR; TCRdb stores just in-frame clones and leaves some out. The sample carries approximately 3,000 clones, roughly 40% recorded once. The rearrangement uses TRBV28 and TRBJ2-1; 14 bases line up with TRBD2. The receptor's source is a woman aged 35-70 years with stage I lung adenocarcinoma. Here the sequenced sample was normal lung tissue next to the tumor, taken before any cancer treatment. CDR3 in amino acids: CEVRLAGGGEQFF. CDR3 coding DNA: TGTGAAGTAAGACTAGCGGGAGGGGGTGAGCAGTTCTTC. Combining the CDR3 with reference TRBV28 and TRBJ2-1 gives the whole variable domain DVKVTQSSRYLVKRTGEKVFLECVQDMDHENMFWYRQDPGLGLRLIYFSYDVKMKEKGDIPEGYSVSREKKERFSLILESASTNQTSMYLCEVRLAGGGEQFFGPGTRLTVL.